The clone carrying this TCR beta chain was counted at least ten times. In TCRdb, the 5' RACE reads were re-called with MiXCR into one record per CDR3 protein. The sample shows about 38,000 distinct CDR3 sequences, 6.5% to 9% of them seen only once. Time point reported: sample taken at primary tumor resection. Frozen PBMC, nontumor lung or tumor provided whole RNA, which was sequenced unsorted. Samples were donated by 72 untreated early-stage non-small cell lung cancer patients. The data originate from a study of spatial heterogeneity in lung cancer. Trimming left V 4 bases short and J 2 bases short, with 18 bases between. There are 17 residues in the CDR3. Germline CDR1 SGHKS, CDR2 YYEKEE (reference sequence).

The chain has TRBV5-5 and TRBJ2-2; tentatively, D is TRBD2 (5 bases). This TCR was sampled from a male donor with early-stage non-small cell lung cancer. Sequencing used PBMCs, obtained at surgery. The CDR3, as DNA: TGTGCCAGCAGCCCCCGGACTTTGGTCCTAAACACCGGGGAGCTGTTTTTT. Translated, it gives CASSPRTLVLNTGELFF.